This T cell receptor beta chain emerged from a study of PD-1 blockade in classical Hodgkin lymphoma. Study results and caveats: Patients who responded completely had about the same baseline diversity as newly diagnosed patients.

TCRdb's copy holds only in-frame clones and misses some; the assay was immunoSEQ multiplex PCR. The repertoire holds over 10,000 clones, with around 80% as singletons. CDR3 length equals 16 residues. Trimming removed 2 bases from V and 4 bases from J, with 14 bases in between. Germline loops: CDR1 MNHEY, CDR2 SVGAGI. Points on this clone: Antigen: not known.

Relapse after autologous stem cell transplantation occurred in every patient, and brentuximab vedotin exposure varied. The clonotype originates from a human donor with classical Hodgkin lymphoma. The chain carries TRBV6-5 and TRBJ2-2; D possibly uses TRBD1 or TRBD2 (6 bases each). Sequenced here: peripheral blood mononuclear cells (PBMCs), sampled at baseline. For the CDR3, the DNA is TGTGCCAGCAGTTACATACCGGGGGCACCCACCGGGGAGCTGTTTTTT. Its protein is CASSYIPGAPTGELFF.